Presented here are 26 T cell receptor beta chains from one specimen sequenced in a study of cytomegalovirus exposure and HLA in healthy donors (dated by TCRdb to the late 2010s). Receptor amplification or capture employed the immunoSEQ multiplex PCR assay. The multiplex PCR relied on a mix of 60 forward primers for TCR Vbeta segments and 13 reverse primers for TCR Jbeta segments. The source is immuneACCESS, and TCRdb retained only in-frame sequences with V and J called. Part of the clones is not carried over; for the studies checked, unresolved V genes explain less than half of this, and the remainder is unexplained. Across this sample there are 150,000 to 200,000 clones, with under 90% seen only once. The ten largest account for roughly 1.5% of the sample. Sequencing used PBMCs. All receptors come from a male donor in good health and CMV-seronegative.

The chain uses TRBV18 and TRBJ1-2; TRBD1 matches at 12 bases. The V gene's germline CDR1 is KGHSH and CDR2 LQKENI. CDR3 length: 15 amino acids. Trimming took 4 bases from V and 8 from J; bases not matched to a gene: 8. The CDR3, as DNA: TGTGCCAGCTCACGCTCCGGGACAGGGGGCCAGGGCTACACCTTC. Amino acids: CASSRSGTGGQGYTF.

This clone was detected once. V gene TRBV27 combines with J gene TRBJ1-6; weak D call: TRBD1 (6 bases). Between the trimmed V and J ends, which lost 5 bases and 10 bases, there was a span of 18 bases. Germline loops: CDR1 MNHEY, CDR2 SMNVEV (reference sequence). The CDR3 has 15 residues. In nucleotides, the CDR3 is TGTGCCAGCAGTCCGACAGGAGCAGTGGGATCACCCCTCCACTTT. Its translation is CASSPTGAVGSPLHF.

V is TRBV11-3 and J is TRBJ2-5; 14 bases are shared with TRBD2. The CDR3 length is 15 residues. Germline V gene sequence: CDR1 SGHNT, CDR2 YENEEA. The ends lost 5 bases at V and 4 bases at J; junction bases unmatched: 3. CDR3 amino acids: CASSHGTSGGETQYF. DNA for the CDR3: TGTGCCAGCAGCCACGGGACTAGCGGGGGAGAGACCCAGTACTTC.

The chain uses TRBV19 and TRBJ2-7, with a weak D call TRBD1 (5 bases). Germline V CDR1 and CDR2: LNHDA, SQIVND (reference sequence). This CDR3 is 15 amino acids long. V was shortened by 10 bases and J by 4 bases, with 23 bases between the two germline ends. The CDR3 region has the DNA TGTGCCACCTCTGGGTGGACAAACGAGTCTTACGAGCAGTACTTC. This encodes CATSGWTNESYEQYF.

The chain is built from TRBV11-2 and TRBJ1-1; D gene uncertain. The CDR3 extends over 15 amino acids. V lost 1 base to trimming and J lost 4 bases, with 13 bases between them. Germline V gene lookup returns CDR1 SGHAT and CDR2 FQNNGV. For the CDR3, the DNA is TGTGCCAGCAGCTTAGTTTCGGGTTTCAGCACTGAAGCTTTCTTT. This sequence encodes CASSLVSGFSTEAFF.

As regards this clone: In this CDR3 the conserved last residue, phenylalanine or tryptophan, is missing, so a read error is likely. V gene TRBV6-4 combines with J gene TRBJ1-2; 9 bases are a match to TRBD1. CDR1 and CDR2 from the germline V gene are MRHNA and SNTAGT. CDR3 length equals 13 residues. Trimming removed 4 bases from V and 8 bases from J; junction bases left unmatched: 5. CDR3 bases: TGTGCCAGCAGTGGGGGACAGGGCTGGGGCTACACCCTC. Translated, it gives CASSGGQGWGYTL.

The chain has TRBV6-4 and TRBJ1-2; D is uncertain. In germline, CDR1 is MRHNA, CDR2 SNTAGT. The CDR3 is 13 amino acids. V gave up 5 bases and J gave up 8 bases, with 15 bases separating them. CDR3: CASSFSREGGYTF. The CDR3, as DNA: TGTGCCAGCAGTTTTTCGCGGGAGGGAGGCTACACCTTC.

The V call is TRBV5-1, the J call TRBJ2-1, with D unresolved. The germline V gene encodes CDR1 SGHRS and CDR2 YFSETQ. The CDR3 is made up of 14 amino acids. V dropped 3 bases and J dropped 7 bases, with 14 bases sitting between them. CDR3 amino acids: CASSSPSSGNEQFF. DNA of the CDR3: TGCGCCAGCAGCTCCCCCTCTAGTGGTAATGAGCAGTTCTTC.

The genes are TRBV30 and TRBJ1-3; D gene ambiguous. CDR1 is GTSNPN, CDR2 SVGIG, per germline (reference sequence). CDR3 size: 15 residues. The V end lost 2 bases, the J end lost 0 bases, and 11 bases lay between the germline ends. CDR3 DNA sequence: TGTGCCTGGAGTCCCCCGGGAAGCTCTGGAAACACCATATATTTT. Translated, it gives CAWSPPGSSGNTIYF.

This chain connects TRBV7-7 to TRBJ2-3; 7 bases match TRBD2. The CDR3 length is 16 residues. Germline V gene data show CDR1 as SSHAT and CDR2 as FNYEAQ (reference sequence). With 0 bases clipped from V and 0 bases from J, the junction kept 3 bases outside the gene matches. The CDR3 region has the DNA TGTGCCAGCAGCTTAGCGGCGGGGGACAGCACAGATACGCAGTATTTT. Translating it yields CASSLAAGDSTDTQYF.

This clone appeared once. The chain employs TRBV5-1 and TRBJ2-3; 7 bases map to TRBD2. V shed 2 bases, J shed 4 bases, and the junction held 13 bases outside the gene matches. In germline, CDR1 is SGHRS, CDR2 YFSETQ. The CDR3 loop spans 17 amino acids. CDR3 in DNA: TGCGCCAGCAGCTTATATTTGACAACGGGGGGTGCAGATACGCAGTATTTT. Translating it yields CASSLYLTTGGADTQYF.

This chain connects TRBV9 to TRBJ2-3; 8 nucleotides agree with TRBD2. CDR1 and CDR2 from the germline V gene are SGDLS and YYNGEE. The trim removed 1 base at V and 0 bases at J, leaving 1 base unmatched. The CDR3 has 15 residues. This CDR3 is CASSVSGSSTDTQYF. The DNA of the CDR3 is TGTGCCAGCAGCGTAAGCGGGAGTAGCACAGATACGCAGTATTTT.

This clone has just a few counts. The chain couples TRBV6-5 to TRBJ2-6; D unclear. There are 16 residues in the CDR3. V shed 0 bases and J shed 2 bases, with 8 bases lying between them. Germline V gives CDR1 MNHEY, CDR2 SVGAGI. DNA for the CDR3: TGTGCCAGCAGTTACTCATTCACAGCTGGGGCCAACGTCCTGACTTTC. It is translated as CASSYSFTAGANVLTF.

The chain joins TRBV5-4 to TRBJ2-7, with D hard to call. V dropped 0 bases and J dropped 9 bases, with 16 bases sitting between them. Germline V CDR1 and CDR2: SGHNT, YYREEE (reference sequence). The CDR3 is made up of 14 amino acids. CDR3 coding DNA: TGTGCCAGCAGCTTGGCGTCAGGTACGCCCACGCAGTACTTC. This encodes CASSLASGTPTQYF.

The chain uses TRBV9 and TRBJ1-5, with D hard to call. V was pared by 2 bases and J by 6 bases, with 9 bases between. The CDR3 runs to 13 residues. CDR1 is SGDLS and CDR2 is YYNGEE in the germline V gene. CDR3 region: CASSVNTGQPQHF. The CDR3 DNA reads TGTGCCAGCAGCGTTAATACGGGTCAGCCCCAGCATTTT.

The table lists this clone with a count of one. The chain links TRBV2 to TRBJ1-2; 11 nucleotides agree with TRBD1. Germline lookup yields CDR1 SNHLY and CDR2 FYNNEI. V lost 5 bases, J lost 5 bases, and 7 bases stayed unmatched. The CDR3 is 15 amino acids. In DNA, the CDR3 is TGTGCCAGCAGTTTCGGACAGGGGGCTCAATATGGCTACACCTTC. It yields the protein CASSFGQGAQYGYTF.

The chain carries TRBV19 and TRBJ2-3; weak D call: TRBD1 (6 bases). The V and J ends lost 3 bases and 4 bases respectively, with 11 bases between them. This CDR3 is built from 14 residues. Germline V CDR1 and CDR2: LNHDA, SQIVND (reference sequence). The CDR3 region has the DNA TGTGCCAGTAGTATCGGGTCAGGGGCAGATACGCAGTATTTT. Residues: CASSIGSGADTQYF.

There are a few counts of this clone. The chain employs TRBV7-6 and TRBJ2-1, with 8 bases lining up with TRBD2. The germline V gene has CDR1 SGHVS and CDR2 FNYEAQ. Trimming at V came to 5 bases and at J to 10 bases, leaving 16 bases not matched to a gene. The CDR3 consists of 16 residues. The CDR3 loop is CASSAETSGVLSEQFF. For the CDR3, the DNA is TGTGCCAGCAGCGCCGAAACTAGCGGCGTATTAAGCGAGCAGTTCTTC.

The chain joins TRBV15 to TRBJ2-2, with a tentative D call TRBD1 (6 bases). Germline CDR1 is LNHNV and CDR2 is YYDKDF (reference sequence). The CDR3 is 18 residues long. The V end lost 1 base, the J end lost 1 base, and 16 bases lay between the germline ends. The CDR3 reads CATSRALTGTLNTGELFF. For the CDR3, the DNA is TGTGCCACCAGCAGAGCATTAACCGGGACACTGAACACCGGGGAGCTGTTTTTT.

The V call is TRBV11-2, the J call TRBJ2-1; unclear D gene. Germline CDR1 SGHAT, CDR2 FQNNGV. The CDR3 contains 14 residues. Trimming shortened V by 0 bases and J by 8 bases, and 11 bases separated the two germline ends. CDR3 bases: TGTGCCAGCAGCTTAGAGAGGCAGTCCCATGAGCAGTTCTTC. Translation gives CASSLERQSHEQFF.

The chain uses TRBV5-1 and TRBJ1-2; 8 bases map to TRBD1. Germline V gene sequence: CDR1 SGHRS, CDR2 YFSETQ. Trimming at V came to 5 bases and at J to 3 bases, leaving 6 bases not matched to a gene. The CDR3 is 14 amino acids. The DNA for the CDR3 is TGCGCCAGCAGGTCCAGGGGGCAAGACTATGGCTACACCTTC. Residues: CASRSRGQDYGYTF.

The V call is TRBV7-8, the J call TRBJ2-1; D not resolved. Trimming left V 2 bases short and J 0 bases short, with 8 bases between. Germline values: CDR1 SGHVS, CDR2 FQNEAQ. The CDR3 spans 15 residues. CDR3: CASSLRGSSYNEQFF. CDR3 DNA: TGTGCCAGCAGCTTACGCGGAAGCTCCTACAATGAGCAGTTCTTC.

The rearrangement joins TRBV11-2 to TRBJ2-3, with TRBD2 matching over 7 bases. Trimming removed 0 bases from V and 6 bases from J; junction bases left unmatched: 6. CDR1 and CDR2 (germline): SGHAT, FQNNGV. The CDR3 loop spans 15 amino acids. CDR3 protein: CASSLEIVRGDTQYF. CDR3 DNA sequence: TGTGCCAGCAGCTTAGAGATAGTGCGGGGGGATACGCAGTATTTT.

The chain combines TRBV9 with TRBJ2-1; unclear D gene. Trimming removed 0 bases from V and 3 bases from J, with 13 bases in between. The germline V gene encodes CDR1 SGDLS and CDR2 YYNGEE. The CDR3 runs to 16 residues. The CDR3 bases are TGTGCCAGCAGCGTAGTTCGAAGCGCTAACTACAATGAGCAGTTCTTC. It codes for CASSVVRSANYNEQFF.

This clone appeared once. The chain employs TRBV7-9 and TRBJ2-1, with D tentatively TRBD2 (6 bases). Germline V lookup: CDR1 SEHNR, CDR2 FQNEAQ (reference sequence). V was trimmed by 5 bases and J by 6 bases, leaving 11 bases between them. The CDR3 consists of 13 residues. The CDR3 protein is CASSQLASNEQFF. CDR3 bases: TGTGCCAGCAGCCAACTAGCCAGCAATGAGCAGTTCTTC.

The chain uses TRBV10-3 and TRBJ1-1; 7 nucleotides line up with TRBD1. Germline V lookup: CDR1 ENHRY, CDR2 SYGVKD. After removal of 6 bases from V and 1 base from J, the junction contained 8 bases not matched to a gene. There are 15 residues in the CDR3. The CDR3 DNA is TGTGCCATCAGGGGGCAGACAGGGCCGAACACTGAAGCTTTCTTT. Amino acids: CAIRGQTGPNTEAFF.